This T cell receptor beta chain was found in a study of human thymus T cells. Corrective heart surgery yielded resections, and these provided the thymus tissue. The sample donors, healthy Finnish infants, were having corrective surgery for congenital heart defects. Data came from immunoSEQ multiplex PCR; TCRdb stores just in-frame clones and leaves some out. The data contain tens of thousands of clones, over 85% of them singletons. The germline CDR1 and CDR2 sequences are LNHDA and SQIVND (reference sequence). CDR3 length: 16 residues. V gave up 8 bases and J gave up 0 bases, with 19 bases separating them.

V usage is TRBV19 and J usage is TRBJ1-2; D is possibly TRBD1 (6 bases). The sequenced material came from thymus tissue. The clonotype comes from a girl less than two years old with a congenital heart defect but otherwise immunologically healthy. The CDR3 here is CASQTGRLLPNYGYTF. In nucleotides, the CDR3 is TGTGCCAGTCAAACAGGGAGACTCCTACCTAACTATGGCTACACCTTC.